This T cell receptor beta chain appears in the sequencing data of a study of Ad26.COV2.S vaccination and SARS-CoV-2 variants. The overall study: Donor allocation was to the COV1001 Ad26.COV2.S trial arm. Study-wide results and limits: It was found that vaccine and placebo recipients had similar non-spike TCR breadth. Total T cell responses were possibly underestimated by TCR breadth and depth analyses.

Sample treatment: around 19 received Ad26.COV2.S at low or high dose, single or two shots; about 5 received placebo; per-sample allocation not given. Samples were taken on day 63 after the first vaccine or placebo injection. This CDR3 contains 14 residues. V was cut by 2 bases and J by 0 bases, with 5 bases left in between. Looked up from germline, CDR1 is SGHTA and CDR2 is FQGNSA. TCRdb's copy holds only in-frame clones and misses some; the assay was immunoSEQ multiplex PCR. The sample records hundreds of thousands of clones, roughly 84% being singletons. Details on this clone: The antigen remains undetermined.

The specimen comprised peripheral blood, sampled in a trial of Ad26.COV2.S vaccine versus placebo. The sequence derives from a person between 18 and 59 years old who received the Ad26.COV2.S COVID-19 vaccine or a placebo. V is TRBV7-2 and J is TRBJ2-1; D is uncertain. The DNA of the CDR3 is TGTGCCAGCAGCTTATTAAGCTCCTACAATGAGCAGTTCTTC. Encoded protein: CASSLLSSYNEQFF.